This T cell receptor beta chain came from a study of blood T cells in healthy people across ages. A remark on this clonotype: Antigen specificity is unknown.

The use of a sample-barcoded 5' primer and a J-beta primer mix characterized a second PCR of about 7 to 12 cycles. Carrying 12 random nucleotides, a template-switch adaptor labeled each individual cDNA molecule. TCRdb itself ran the 5' RACE reads through MiXCR, one entry per CDR3 protein. The repertoire includes approximately 800,000 distinct CDR3 sequences, about 59% of them detected once, and 25% to 30% sits in the top ten. The CDR3 is made up of 16 amino acids. V was clipped by 4 bases and J by 5 bases; unmatched bases: 14. The germline gives CDR1 SQVTM, CDR2 ANQGSEA. Study observations and caveats: TCR beta diversity, measured per million T cells, fell in a roughly linear way with age.

Input material: blood. This clonotype originated in a man aged 25-45 years in good health. The genes are TRBV29-1 and TRBJ2-1; the match to TRBD2 covers 7 bases. The CDR3 bases are TGCAGCGTTGCCTCGGCTGGGGCGGGACTAAACAATGAGCAGTTCTTC. Protein sequence: CSVASAGAGLNNEQFF.